The clone carrying this T cell receptor beta chain was counted many times. The antigen is unknown. This entry belongs to a study of T cell repertoires in cytomegalovirus infection. Study-level background: Carrying CMV and the relevant HLA type showed in public TCR beta signatures. Regarding the study as a whole: Totalled public TCR beta family frequency picked out people who carried CMV plus the relevant HLA. In two of eight donors, the top clonotype was HLA-C-restricted CMV-specific.

The CDR3 contains 13 residues. Germline assignment: CDR1 SGHTA and CDR2 FQGNSA. V lost 5 bases, J lost 7 bases, and 12 bases lay in between. TCRdb independently ran MiXCR on the reads; one entry per CDR3 protein. The sample yields approximately 170,000 distinct CDR3 sequences, under 20% seen once. The specimen was CD8+ T cells from PBMCs. The TCR was taken from a human donor in good health (CMV status not recorded). Some clones in this sample may be carry-over from other donors' samples. The chain carries TRBV7-2 and TRBJ1-5, with D unclear. The CDR3 loop reads CASSPHGRQPQHF. The CDR3 nucleotides are TGTGCCAGCAGCCCGCACGGGAGGCAGCCCCAGCATTTT.